These 20 T cell receptor beta chains were sequenced from one sample in a study of blood T cell repertoires in COVID-19. Libraries were prepared by immunoSEQ multiplex PCR; TCRdb keeps only in-frame clonotypes and omits some of them. The data show around 190,000 clones, approximately 84% seen once. Sequencing was performed on PBMCs or T cells enriched from blood (not recorded which). These receptors all stem from a woman aged 25 to 45 who had recovered from COVID-19.

This chain connects TRBV21-1 to TRBJ2-1; the table's TRBD2 call for D was not verified on the DNA. TRBV21-1 is termed a pseudogene. The CDR3 extends over 18 amino acids. CDR3 sequence reads: CASSKEPHDSMSYNEQFF. In DNA form, the CDR3 reads TGTGCCAGCAGCAAAGAACCGCACGATAGTATGTCCTACAATGAGCAGTTCTTC.

The rearrangement joins TRBV5-1 to TRBJ2-5; 8 positions agree with TRBD1. J gave up 4 bases and V 4 bases, and 6 bases lay outside the gene matches. The CDR3 length is 14 residues. Germline CDR1 and CDR2: SGHRS and YFSETQ. CDR3 amino acids: CASSVQGGGETQYF. The CDR3 DNA is TGCGCCAGCAGCGTACAGGGGGGTGGAGAGACCCAGTACTTC.

The chain employs TRBV10-3 and TRBJ2-1; TRBD1 agrees at 8 bases. The V and J ends lost 6 bases and 9 bases, in that order; junction bases with no gene match: 10. CDR3 length equals 14 residues. Germline V gene sequence: CDR1 ENHRY, CDR2 SYGVKD. CDR3 protein: CAISQTGDPSEQFF. CDR3 coding DNA: TGTGCCATCAGCCAGACAGGGGACCCAAGTGAGCAGTTCTTC.

The gene calls are TRBV21-1 and TRBJ1-1; TRBD1 is taken as the D call from the table, unchecked against the DNA. TRBV21-1 is listed as a pseudogene. CDR3 length equals 14 residues. CDR3 loop: CASSKGAPNTEAFF. CDR3 DNA: TGTGCCAGCAGCAAAGGGGCACCGAACACTGAAGCTTTCTTT.

There are a few counts of this clone. V and J are TRBV6-4 and TRBJ1-1, with TRBD1 matching 8 bases. V gave up 7 bases and J gave up 3 bases; unmatched junction bases: 7. Germline loops: CDR1 MRHNA, CDR2 SNTAGT. The CDR3 is made up of 14 amino acids. In DNA form, the CDR3 reads TGTGCCAGCAAGGCCAGGGGGCTGGACACTGAAGCTTTCTTT. Its protein is CASKARGLDTEAFF.

The V call is TRBV2, the J call TRBJ2-7; 7 nucleotides match TRBD1. Germline V CDR1 and CDR2: SNHLY, FYNNEI. Unmatched junction bases numbered 9, after V lost 5 bases and J lost 2 bases. The CDR3 totals 15 residues. CDR3 nucleotides: TGTGCCAGCAGTCCGTACAGGGGAACGACCTACGAGCAGTACTTC. Translation gives CASSPYRGTTYEQYF.

J is TRBJ2-1 and V is TRBV6-5; D possibly corresponds to TRBD1 (5 bases). This CDR3 has 14 residues. The V end was cut by 6 bases, the J end by 5 bases, with 14 bases between. Germline V gene data show CDR1 as MNHEY and CDR2 as SVGAGI. DNA of the CDR3: TGTGCCAGCAGGTCCCCAGGGCGAAACAATGAGCAGTTCTTC. Encoded protein: CASRSPGRNNEQFF.

This clone turned up a few times. The J gene is TRBJ2-1, the V gene TRBV11-3, with 8 nucleotides matching TRBD2. V lost 1 base, J lost 1 base, and 3 bases stayed unmatched. This CDR3 has 16 residues. The V gene's germline CDR1 is SGHNT and CDR2 YENEEA. The CDR3 sequence: CASSLGASGSYNEQFF. CDR3 DNA: TGTGCCAGCAGCTTAGGGGCTAGCGGGTCCTACAATGAGCAGTTCTTC.

V gene TRBV19 combines with J gene TRBJ2-3, with a tentative D call TRBD1 (6 bases). In germline, CDR1 is LNHDA, CDR2 SQIVND (reference sequence). V lost 9 bases to trimming and J lost 1 base, with 17 bases between them. The CDR3 length is 15 residues. The CDR3 protein is CASSDRNYGTDTQYF. The CDR3 DNA reads as TGTGCCAGCTCTGACAGGAACTACGGCACAGATACGCAGTATTTT.

This chain joins TRBV20-1 and TRBJ1-2, with D possibly TRBD1 on 6 matching bases. V was trimmed by 3 bases and J by 4 bases, leaving 15 bases between them. Germline V gene data show CDR1 as DFQATT and CDR2 as SNEGSKA (reference sequence). The CDR3 length is 14 residues. The CDR3, as DNA: TGCAGTGCTAGTCAGGGGATCTTCGGCTATGGCTACACCTTC. This sequence encodes CSASQGIFGYGYTF.

This clone was recorded only once. The gene calls are TRBV28 and TRBJ1-2; D might be TRBD1 (5 bases). V gave up 10 bases and J gave up 0 bases, with 12 bases separating them. The germline CDR1 and CDR2 sequences are MDHEN and SYDVKM. The CDR3 runs 13 residues. This CDR3 is CAIFRGTNYGYTF. The CDR3 DNA reads as TGTGCCATCTTCCGGGGGACTAACTATGGCTACACCTTC.

The chain links TRBV24-1 to TRBJ2-2; D call uncertain. The CDR3 is made up of 14 amino acids. Germline V gene data show CDR1 as KGHDR and CDR2 as SFDVKD. V lost 0 bases and J 2 bases, leaving 3 bases between the germline ends. As DNA, the CDR3 is TGTGCCACCAGTGATTTGCCTAACACCGGGGAGCTGTTTTTT. It codes for CATSDLPNTGELFF.

The chain recombines TRBV3-1 (or the pseudogene TRBV3-2) with TRBJ2-3, with D uncertain. Trimming stripped 1 base from V and 5 bases from J, with 7 bases between. The CDR3 consists of 13 residues. CDR1 and CDR2 from the germline V gene are LGHDT and YNNKEL (reference sequence). DNA of the CDR3: TGTGCCAGCAGCCAAGTCGTCAGAGATACGCAGTATTTT. Translated, it gives CASSQVVRDTQYF.

This clone has more than one count but fewer than ten. This rearrangement joins TRBV7-2 to TRBJ1-2; TRBD1 agrees at 9 bases. This CDR3 region has 16 residues. Per germline, CDR1 SGHTA and CDR2 FQGNSA. V trimming: 5 bases; J trimming: 8 bases; junction bases outside the gene matches: 15. The CDR3 spells CASSLYRGQGPVGYTF. Here the CDR3 DNA reads TGTGCCAGCAGCCTGTACCGGGGACAGGGACCCGTGGGCTACACCTTC.

The chain couples TRBV12-3 or TRBV12-4 to TRBJ2-7, with TRBD1 as a possible D gene (6 bases). V was pared by 6 bases and J by 4 bases, with 10 bases between. This CDR3 has 12 amino acids. This CDR3 reads CASRQGAYEQYF. DNA of the CDR3: TGTGCCAGCAGACAGGGTGCGTACGAGCAGTACTTC.

The chain employs TRBV5-1 and TRBJ1-4; D might be TRBD1 (6 bases). Trimming took off 3 bases at V and 7 bases at J, with 16 bases between the two ends. Germline V gene lookup returns CDR1 SGHRS and CDR2 YFSETQ. The CDR3 is made up of 15 amino acids. In DNA, the CDR3 is TGCGCCAGCAGCTGGACGACAGGAACGATTGAAAAACTGTTTTTT. Protein product: CASSWTTGTIEKLFF.

This chain joins TRBV18 and TRBJ2-2, with D uncertain. Trimming took 4 bases from V and 0 from J, leaving 6 bases between them. This CDR3 region has 14 residues. The germline V gene has CDR1 KGHSH and CDR2 LQKENI. The CDR3 DNA reads TGTGCCAGCTCACACCAGACGAACACCGGGGAGCTGTTTTTT. It yields the protein CASSHQTNTGELFF.

The chain uses TRBV28 and TRBJ2-4, with D possibly matching TRBD2 (5 bases). CDR1 MDHEN and CDR2 SYDVKM come from the germline V gene. This CDR3 is built from 16 residues. V shed 5 bases and J shed 3 bases, with 17 bases lying between them. The CDR3 reads CASSPSPGVGKNIQYF. Written as DNA, the CDR3 is TGTGCCAGCAGTCCCTCCCCCGGGGTGGGCAAAAACATTCAGTACTTC.

This clone was seen a handful of times. The chain couples TRBV30 to TRBJ1-1; a weak D match, TRBD1 (6 bases). V shed 2 bases and J shed 5 bases, with 15 bases lying between them. The CDR3 length is 14 residues. Germline V gene sequence: CDR1 GTSNPN, CDR2 SVGIG (reference sequence). CDR3 in DNA: TGTGCCTGGAGTCTGACAGGTCTGCGGACTGAAGCTTTCTTT. As protein: CAWSLTGLRTEAFF. The full variable domain, in which reference TRBV30 and TRBJ1-1 provide the parts outside the CDR3, is SQTIHQWPATLVQPVGSPLSLECTVEGTSNPNLYWYRQAAGRGLQLLFYSVGIGQISSEVPQNLSASRPQDRQFILSSKKLLLSDSGFYLCAWSLTGLRTEAFFGQGTRLTVV.

This chain connects TRBV28 to TRBJ1-3; D is possibly TRBD1 (6 bases). V was shortened by 5 bases and J by 0 bases, with 17 bases between the two germline ends. This CDR3 comprises 17 residues. Germline values: CDR1 MDHEN, CDR2 SYDVKM. Here the CDR3 reads CASSQRTVGHSGNTIYF. CDR3 bases: TGTGCCAGCAGTCAACGGACAGTAGGGCACTCTGGAAACACCATATATTTT.